The 18 T cell receptor beta chains presented below share a single source sample, sequenced in a study of blood T cell repertoires in COVID-19. Sequenced by immunoSEQ multiplex PCR; TCRdb stores in-frame clones only, minus some. The data contain 250,000 to 300,000 clones, roughly 91% of them seen just once; the ten biggest clones take up less than 3.5%. Input material: PBMCs or T cells enriched from blood (not recorded which). All receptors derive from a woman between 50 and 59 years old who had been exposed to COVID-19.

This clone was found once. The J gene is TRBJ2-3, the V gene TRBV29-1; D is ambiguous. Germline assignment: CDR1 SQVTM and CDR2 ANQGSEA. The CDR3 is 10 amino acids. The V end lost 0 bases, the J end lost 14 bases, and 9 bases lay between the germline ends. The CDR3 reads CSVEDPYLYF. The DNA for the CDR3 is TGCAGCGTTGAAGATCCTTATCTGTATTTT.

The chain is built from TRBV4-1 and TRBJ1-2; TRBD1 matches at 7 bases. This CDR3 has 15 amino acids. Losses at the gene ends were 0 bases for V and 1 base for J; bases not matched to a gene: 2. Germline lookup yields CDR1 MGHRA and CDR2 YSYEKL. The CDR3 region is CASSQDAGGNYGYTF. The CDR3 region has the DNA TGCGCCAGCAGCCAAGATGCAGGGGGTAACTATGGCTACACCTTC.

This chain uses TRBV2 with TRBJ1-4, with D unresolved. With 6 bases removed from V and 0 bases from J, the gap between germline ends came to 8 bases. Germline assignment: CDR1 SNHLY and CDR2 FYNNEI. The CDR3 is made up of 14 amino acids. The DNA for the CDR3 is TGTGCCAGCAGATACGACTCAACTAATGAAAAACTGTTTTTT. This translates into CASRYDSTNEKLFF.

The V call is TRBV12-3 or TRBV12-4, the J call TRBJ2-1, with D perhaps matching TRBD2 (5 bases). The CDR3 extends over 12 amino acids. V was clipped by 3 bases and J by 10 bases, with 10 bases between them. CDR3 nucleotide sequence: TGTGCCAGCAGTTTGACGGGGTCGGAGCAGTTCTTC. Its translation: CASSLTGSEQFF.

This clone appeared a single time. This chain connects TRBV28 to TRBJ1-2; TRBD1 aligns across 8 bases. Germline V gene lookup returns CDR1 MDHEN and CDR2 SYDVKM. The CDR3 contains 13 residues. Losses at the gene ends were 7 bases for V and 6 bases for J; bases not matched to a gene: 7. The CDR3 sequence is CASKSGGMHGYTF. As DNA, the CDR3 is TGTGCCAGCAAGTCAGGGGGCATGCATGGCTACACCTTC.

This clone has only one observation. The chain employs TRBV4-1 and TRBJ2-7; TRBD2 matches 9 bases. The CDR3 extends over 15 amino acids. V shed 2 bases, J shed 2 bases, and the junction held 4 bases outside the gene matches. Germline V gene lookup returns CDR1 MGHRA and CDR2 YSYEKL. The CDR3 region has the DNA TGCGCCAGCAGCCAAAATAGCGGGGGTACCTACGAGCAGTACTTC. It codes for CASSQNSGGTYEQYF.

V is TRBV19 and J is TRBJ1-2; D might be TRBD1 (6 bases). Germline CDR1 LNHDA, CDR2 SQIVND (reference sequence). Trimming left V 10 bases short and J 7 bases short, with 16 bases between. The CDR3 length is 12 residues. This CDR3 reads CATETNRAGYTF. The CDR3 coding sequence is TGTGCCACCGAAACAAACAGGGCTGGCTACACCTTC.

This chain connects TRBV4-2 to TRBJ1-2; D ambiguous. Germline V lookup: CDR1 LGHNA, CDR2 YNFKEQ. The CDR3 runs to 12 residues. Between the trimmed V and J ends, which lost 3 bases and 3 bases, there was a span of 5 bases. CDR3 nucleotide sequence: TGTGCCAGCAGCCATCCTTACTATGGCTACACCTTC. Its translation: CASSHPYYGYTF.

The chain uses TRBV7-2 and TRBJ1-6, with 9 nucleotides matching TRBD1. This CDR3 region has 18 residues. CDR1 is SGHTA and CDR2 is FQGNSA in the germline V gene. V was pared by 2 bases and J by 0 bases, with 5 bases of the junction left unmatched. Here the CDR3 reads CASSLLGQGSSYNSPLHF. Here the CDR3 DNA reads TGTGCCAGCAGCTTACTAGGACAGGGGAGCTCCTATAATTCACCCCTCCACTTT.

This chain connects TRBV5-8 to TRBJ2-2; possible D gene TRBD1, 6 bases. Trimming took 2 bases from V and 5 from J, leaving 13 bases between them. CDR1 is SGHTS, CDR2 YDEGEE, per germline. The CDR3 sequence is 15 residues long. Here the CDR3 reads CASSLQGALTGELFF. The CDR3 bases are TGTGCCAGCAGCTTACAGGGAGCATTGACCGGGGAGCTGTTTTTT. The complete variable domain, with remaining parts taken from reference TRBV5-8 and TRBJ2-2, reads EAGVTQSPTHLIKTRGQQATLRCSPISGHTSVYWYQQALGLGLQFLLWYDEGEERNRGNFPPRFSGRQFPNYSSELNVNALELEDSALYLCASSLQGALTGELFFGEGSRLTVL.

The chain carries TRBV19 and TRBJ1-5; D perhaps matches TRBD1 (6 bases). The CDR3 extends over 16 amino acids. Trimming left V 3 bases short and J 10 bases short, with 22 bases between. The germline V gene has CDR1 LNHDA and CDR2 SQIVND (reference sequence). CDR3 sequence (DNA): TGTGCCAGTAGTATTTCGACAGGCGCCAGTGAAGGACCCCAGCATTTT. Residues: CASSISTGASEGPQHF. The whole variable domain, filled in from reference TRBV19 and TRBJ1-5, reads DGGITQSPKYLFRKEGQNVTLSCEQNLNHDAMYWYRQDPGQGLRLIYYSQIVNDFQKGDIAEGYSVSREKKESFPLTVTSAQKNPTAFYLCASSISTGASEGPQHFGDGTRLSIL.

The V gene is TRBV7-2, the J gene TRBJ1-2, with a tentative D call TRBD1 (5 bases). The CDR3 sequence is 14 residues long. Germline V gene lookup returns CDR1 SGHTA and CDR2 FQGNSA. V was cut by 8 bases and J by 4 bases, with 17 bases left in between. DNA of the CDR3: TGTGCCAGCCTAGGGACTTCTAAGGCCTATGGCTACACCTTC. It encodes CASLGTSKAYGYTF.

The chain links TRBV29-1 to TRBJ1-3; D might be TRBD1 (5 bases). The CDR3 consists of 15 residues. The germline V gene encodes CDR1 SQVTM and CDR2 ANQGSEA. With 6 bases removed from V and 1 base from J, the gap between germline ends came to 16 bases. This chain's CDR3 is CSVGGAQESGNTIYF. CDR3 sequence (DNA): TGCAGCGTAGGAGGGGCGCAGGAGTCTGGAAACACCATATATTTT. The whole variable domain, filled in from reference TRBV29-1 and TRBJ1-3, reads SAVISQKPSRDICQRGTSLTIQCQVDSQVTMMFWYRQQPGQSLTLIATANQGSEATYESGFVIDKFPISRPNLTFSTLTVSNMSPEDSSIYLCSVGGAQESGNTIYFGEGSWLTVV.

The chain couples TRBV10-1 to TRBJ2-3, with 7 bases lining up with TRBD1. After removal of 6 bases from V and 4 bases from J, the junction contained 13 bases not matched to a gene. Germline CDR1 WNHNN, CDR2 SYGVQD (reference sequence). The CDR3 has 16 residues. The CDR3 sequence is CASSDYTSGGADTQYF. In DNA form, the CDR3 reads TGCGCCAGCAGCGATTACACTTCAGGGGGTGCAGATACGCAGTATTTT.

The V gene is TRBV19, the J gene TRBJ2-1, with D possibly TRBD1 on 5 matching bases. V dropped 4 bases and J dropped 0 bases, with 10 bases sitting between them. Germline-derived CDR1 and CDR2 are LNHDA and SQIVND (reference sequence). CDR3 length equals 15 residues. CDR3 sequence: CASSKSTDSYNEQFF. DNA for the CDR3: TGTGCCAGTAGTAAGTCGACAGACTCCTACAATGAGCAGTTCTTC.

This clone was seen only a few times. CDR3 region: CASSLFAGTSSSGANVLTF. For the CDR3, the DNA is TGTGCCAGCAGTTTATTTGCGGGGACTAGCTCTTCTGGGGCCAACGTCCTGACTTTC. The chain uses TRBV28 and TRBJ2-6, with TRBD2 identical over 9 bases. This CDR3 contains 19 residues. Germline V lookup: CDR1 MDHEN, CDR2 SYDVKM. V trimming: 1 base; J trimming: 1 base; junction bases outside the gene matches: 8. Drawing the rest from reference TRBV28 and TRBJ2-6, the complete variable domain is DVKVTQSSRYLVKRTGEKVFLECVQDMDHENMFWYRQDPGLGLRLIYFSYDVKMKEKGDIPEGYSVSREKKERFSLILESASTNQTSMYLCASSLFAGTSSSGANVLTFGAGSRLTVL.

The chain employs TRBV27 and TRBJ1-6; TRBD1 matches 8 bases. Germline V lookup: CDR1 MNHEY, CDR2 SMNVEV (reference sequence). After removal of 2 bases from V and 1 base from J, the junction contained 10 bases not matched to a gene. This CDR3 region has 19 residues. CDR3 region: CASSLHGQGSGSYNSPLHF. CDR3 DNA: TGTGCCAGCAGTTTACACGGACAGGGTTCAGGTTCCTATAATTCACCCCTCCACTTT.

This clone was detected only a few times. V is TRBV28 and J is TRBJ1-5; D is unresolved. The CDR3 runs to 16 residues. Trimming took 6 bases from V and 3 from J, leaving 18 bases between them. The V gene's germline CDR1 is MDHEN and CDR2 SYDVKM. CDR3 residues: CASSPTGRGINQPQHF. CDR3 coding DNA: TGTGCCAGCAGCCCCACCGGTCGAGGGATCAATCAGCCCCAGCATTTT.